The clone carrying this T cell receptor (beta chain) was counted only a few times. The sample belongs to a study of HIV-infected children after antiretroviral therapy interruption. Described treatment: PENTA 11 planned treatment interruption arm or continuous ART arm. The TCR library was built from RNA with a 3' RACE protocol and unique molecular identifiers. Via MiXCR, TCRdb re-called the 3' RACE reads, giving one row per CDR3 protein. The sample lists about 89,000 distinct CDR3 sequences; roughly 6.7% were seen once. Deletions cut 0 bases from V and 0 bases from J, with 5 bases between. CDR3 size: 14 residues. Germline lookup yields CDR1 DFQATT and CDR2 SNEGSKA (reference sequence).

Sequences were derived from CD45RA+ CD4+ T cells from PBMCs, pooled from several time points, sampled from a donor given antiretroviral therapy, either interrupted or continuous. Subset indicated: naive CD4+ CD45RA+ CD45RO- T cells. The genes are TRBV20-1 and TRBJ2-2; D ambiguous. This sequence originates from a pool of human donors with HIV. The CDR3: CSARDSANTGELFF. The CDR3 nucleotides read TGCAGTGCTAGAGATTCGGCGAACACCGGGGAGCTGTTTTTT.